This T cell receptor beta chain was recovered during a study of CD8 T cells in Susac syndrome. Broader study findings: The number of individuals included in the study's TCR sequencing and HLA analysis was acknowledged as relatively small.

Losses at the gene ends were 4 bases for V and 2 bases for J; bases not matched to a gene: 6. This CDR3 region has 15 residues. Germline V gene data show CDR1 as SGHNT and CDR2 as YYREEE (reference sequence). Random hexamers were used to reverse transcribe roughly 0.45 to 1 ug of RNA. TCRdb ran MiXCR on the immunoSEQ multiplex PCR reads and lists one entry per CDR3 protein. The sample includes fewer than 350,000 distinct CDR3 sequences, 65% to 90% seen only once; the top ten take roughly 0.21%. Comment on this clonotype: The antigen is unknown.

This sequence joins TRBV5-4 and TRBJ2-5; 9 bases fit TRBD2. The sequenced sample consisted of CD8+ T cells from PBMCs. The TCR sequence derives from a human donor with multiple sclerosis. The CDR3, as DNA: TGTGCCAGCAGCCTTTGGCTAGCGGGGCAAGAGACCCAGTACTTC. It encodes CASSLWLAGQETQYF.